The TCR beta chain described here comes from a study of cytomegalovirus exposure and HLA in healthy donors. Study results and caveats: In an earlier analysis, productive rearrangement rates for most beta V segments clustered near 87% or 30%. Despite most TCR sequences being rare, some public TCRs occurred in many donors.

The PCR employed 60 Vbeta primers together with 13 Jbeta primers. The data were produced by immunoSEQ multiplex PCR, yet TCRdb's version contains in-frame clones alone and is incomplete. In the table there are some 65,000 clones, around four fifths of which are singletons. In the case of this clone: Its target is not known.

The V and J ends lost 4 bases and 4 bases, in that order; junction bases with no gene match: 9. CDR1 is MDHEN, CDR2 SYDVKM, per germline. This CDR3 has 15 amino acids. The clonotype comes from a girl aged 10-17 years in good health and CMV-seropositive. J is TRBJ1-1 and V is TRBV28; 7 bases fit TRBD1. The sequencing sample was made of PBMCs. As DNA, the CDR3 is TGTGCCAGCAGTTACGAGACAGGGATGATCACTGAAGCTTTCTTT. It encodes CASSYETGMITEAFF.